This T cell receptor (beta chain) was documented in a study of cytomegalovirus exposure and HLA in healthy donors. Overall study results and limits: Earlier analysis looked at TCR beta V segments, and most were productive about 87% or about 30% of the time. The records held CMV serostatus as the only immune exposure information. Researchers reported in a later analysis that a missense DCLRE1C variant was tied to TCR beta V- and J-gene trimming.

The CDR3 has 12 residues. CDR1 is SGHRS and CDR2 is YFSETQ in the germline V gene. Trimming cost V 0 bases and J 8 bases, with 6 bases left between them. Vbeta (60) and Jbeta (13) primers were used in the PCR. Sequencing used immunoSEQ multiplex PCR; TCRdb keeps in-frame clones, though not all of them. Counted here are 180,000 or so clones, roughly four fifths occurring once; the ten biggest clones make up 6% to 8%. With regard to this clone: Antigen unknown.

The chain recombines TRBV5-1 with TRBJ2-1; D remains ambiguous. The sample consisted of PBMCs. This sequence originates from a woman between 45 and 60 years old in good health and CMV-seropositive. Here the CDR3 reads CASSLVLDEQFF. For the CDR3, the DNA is TGCGCCAGCAGCTTGGTACTCGATGAGCAGTTCTTC.